This T cell receptor beta chain was profiled in a study of cytomegalovirus exposure and HLA in healthy donors. Clones were read by immunoSEQ multiplex PCR, and TCRdb kept only the in-frame ones, dropping some. The sample has approximately 98,000 clones; approximately 96% are singletons. The CDR3 runs to 14 residues. The V gene's germline CDR1 is SEHNR and CDR2 FQNEAQ (reference sequence). Trimming took 5 bases from V and 8 from J, leaving 16 bases between them. The chain joins TRBV7-9 to TRBJ1-3; no definite D call. The sequencing input was PBMCs. This TCR was sampled from a woman between 18 and 29 years old in good health and CMV-seronegative. The CDR3 reads CASSPYRSLDTIYF. DNA for the CDR3: TGTGCCAGCAGCCCCTATCGGTCCCTGGACACCATATATTTT.